This T cell receptor beta chain was captured by sequencing in a study of beta chain features in type 1 diabetes. This clone was observed a few times. Expressed TCRB transcripts were sequenced because the entire RNA isolate underwent reverse transcription. Produced via immunoSEQ multiplex PCR; TCRdb's table is partial and in-frame only. The top ten hold 0.015% of the sample, which has 310,000 or so clones, approximately 11% seen once. Looked up from germline, CDR1 is SEHNR and CDR2 is FQNEAQ (reference sequence). This CDR3 has 15 residues. V was pared by 5 bases and J by 0 bases, with 4 bases of the junction left unmatched. Sorting of CD4+ naive, central memory, regulatory and stem cell-like memory cells was performed via CD45RO/CCR7/CD25/CD127/CD95/CD27.

The chain combines TRBV7-9 with TRBJ1-3; TRBD1 aligns across 7 bases. The sequence was collected from a woman aged 30 to 39 in good health. The sample taken for sequencing was naive CD4+ T cells from blood. CDR3 loop: CASSPGTASGNTIYF. Here the CDR3 DNA reads TGTGCCAGCAGCCCAGGGACAGCCTCTGGAAACACCATATATTTT.